This T cell receptor beta chain was sequenced in a study of cytomegalovirus exposure and HLA in healthy donors. Study-wide context: Caucasian-associated ancestry cluster membership applied to approximately 80% of 398 genotyped donors. Whole-study results and caveats: Presence/absence analyses rested on an assumption that sequencing depth was roughly uniform across donors.

CDR1 and CDR2 from the germline V gene are SGDLS and YYNGEE. Trimming took 3 bases from V and 3 from J; bases not matched to a gene: 8. The CDR3 covers 15 residues. The PCR made use of 60 Vbeta and 13 Jbeta primers. Original analysis: Later, an analysis found about 83 million unique TCR beta chains, and about 10 million of these were shared. Produced via immunoSEQ multiplex PCR; TCRdb's table is partial and in-frame only. The V and J calls and clone size come from that table; D and trimming were worked out from the DNA. The profile shows about 120,000 clones, approximately 80% of them singletons. This clone has only a few counts. Its antigen is unidentified.

The V and J genes are TRBV9 and TRBJ2-5; 7 positions match TRBD2. This sequence originates from a man between 50 and 59 years old in good health and CMV-seronegative. Sequences were obtained from PBMCs. As DNA, the CDR3 is TGTGCCAGCAGCGGATTCCGACGGGGGGAAGAGACCCAGTACTTC. The encoded protein is CASSGFRRGEETQYF. The whole variable domain, remainder taken from reference TRBV9 and TRBJ2-5, is DSGVTQTPKHLITATGQRVTLRCSPRSGDLSVYWYQQSLDQGLQFLIQYYNGEERAKGNILERFSAQQFPDLHSELNLSSLELGDSALYFCASSGFRRGEETQYFGPGTRLLVL.